This T cell receptor beta chain was captured by sequencing in a study of CD8 T cells in ankylosing spondylitis. The table lists this clonotype with many counts. TCRdb processed the 5' RACE reads anew with MiXCR; each CDR3 protein has one entry. The data contain some 120,000 distinct CDR3 sequences, more than 6.5% of them singletons. Input material: blood, either unsorted or a sorted T cell fraction (not recorded which). This clonotype was obtained from a male donor with ankylosing spondylitis or in good health (not recorded which).

The CDR3 DNA sequence: TGTGCCAGCAGTTACGGGACTCCCCTCACCGGGGAGCTGTTTTTT. Amino acids: CASSYGTPLTGELFF. The rearrangement links TRBV7-2 to TRBJ2-2; D perhaps matches TRBD2 (6 bases). Trimming shortened V by 6 bases and J by 4 bases, and 15 bases separated the two germline ends. Germline CDR1 SGHTA, CDR2 FQGNSA. The CDR3 spans 15 residues. The full variable domain, completed using reference TRBV7-2 and TRBJ2-2, is GAGVSQSPSNKVTEKGKDVELRCDPISGHTALYWYRQSLGQGLEFLIYFQGNSAPDKSGLPSDRFSAERTGGSVSTLTIQRTQQEDSAVYLCASSYGTPLTGELFFGEGSRLTVL.